The rows below give T cell receptor beta chains drawn from one sample of a study of T cells in Graves' hyperthyroidism and ophthalmopathy. TCRdb processed the multiplex PCR reads anew with MiXCR; each CDR3 protein has one entry. The sample consists of 400,000 to 550,000 distinct CDR3 sequences, 13% to 15% of them appearing once. The sample taken for sequencing was blood. The receptors come from a woman between 18 and 29 years old with Graves' hyperthyroidism. Each CDR3 is given with its conserved first and last residue. Fields, in order: clone size, J gene, D gene, V gene, CDR3 DNA, CDR3 protein. The D gene is left open where the match is weak. Part of the rows lack a size; the others show once, few, many or a class for expanded clones.

clone size: .; J gene: TRBJ2-6; D gene: .; V gene: TRBV12-5; CDR3 DNA: TGTGCTAGTGGTTTTGCGACCACCGGGGCCAACGTCCTGACTTTC; CDR3 protein: CASGFATTGANVLTF
clone size: many; J gene: TRBJ2-2; D gene: TRBD2; V gene: TRBV7-6; CDR3 DNA: TGTGCCAGCAGCTTAGGACTAGCGTCTGGGGAGCTGTTTTTT; CDR3 protein: CASSLGLASGELFF
clone size: few; J gene: TRBJ2-1; D gene: TRBD1; V gene: TRBV5-1; CDR3 DNA: TGCGCCAGCAGCGGGGGACAGGGGATCGATGAGCAGTTCTTC; CDR3 protein: CASSGGQGIDEQFF
clone size: many; J gene: TRBJ2-7; D gene: .; V gene: TRBV9; CDR3 DNA: TGTGCCAGCAGCGTAGCACCGCAGAGCTCCTACGAGCAGTACTTC; CDR3 protein: CASSVAPQSSYEQYF
clone size: many; J gene: TRBJ2-1; D gene: TRBD2; V gene: TRBV29-1; CDR3 DNA: TGCAGCGCTCCCTTGACTAGCGCCTCCTACAATGAGCAGTTCTTC; CDR3 protein: CSAPLTSASYNEQFF
clone size: .; J gene: TRBJ2-2; D gene: .; V gene: TRBV9; CDR3 DNA: TGTGCCAGCAGCGTAGTTGAACTATTAGGGGCCGGGGAGCTGTTTTTT; CDR3 protein: CASSVVELLGAGELFF
clone size: few; J gene: TRBJ2-2; D gene: .; V gene: TRBV20-1; CDR3 DNA: TGCAGTGCTCCAGGGAGCAACACCGGGGAGCTGTTTTTT; CDR3 protein: CSAPGSNTGELFF
clone size: many; J gene: TRBJ2-1; D gene: .; V gene: TRBV5-1; CDR3 DNA: TGCGCCAGCAGCTATACGCTTCCTGATGGTGGGAATGAGCAGTTCTTC; CDR3 protein: CASSYTLPDGGNEQFF
clone size: many; J gene: TRBJ2-2; D gene: .; V gene: TRBV2; CDR3 DNA: TGTGCCAGCGGGGAGCTGTTTTTT; CDR3 protein: CASGELFF
clone size: many; J gene: TRBJ2-7; D gene: .; V gene: TRBV11-2; CDR3 DNA: TGTGCCAGCAGCTTAGAGGGATTCCCGGCGGGGGAGCAGTACTTC; CDR3 protein: CASSLEGFPAGEQYF
clone size: many; J gene: TRBJ2-5; D gene: .; V gene: TRBV30; CDR3 DNA: TGTGCCTGGAGTCTGGCCGCAAACCAGTACTTC; CDR3 protein: CAWSLAANQYF
clone size: .; J gene: TRBJ2-2; D gene: .; V gene: TRBV6-1; CDR3 DNA: TGTGCCAGCACTCCCGGGAAGTCCGGGGAGCTGTTTTTT; CDR3 protein: CASTPGKSGELFF
clone size: many; J gene: TRBJ1-1; D gene: TRBD1; V gene: TRBV6-1; CDR3 DNA: TGTGCCAGCAGATGGACAGGAGATAACACTGAAGCTTTCTTT; CDR3 protein: CASRWTGDNTEAFF
clone size: few; J gene: TRBJ1-4; D gene: .; V gene: TRBV5-1; CDR3 DNA: TGCGCCAGCAGCTCCGGGACGGGTAATGAAAAACTGTTTTTT; CDR3 protein: CASSSGTGNEKLFF
clone size: many; J gene: TRBJ2-7; D gene: TRBD1; V gene: TRBV28; CDR3 DNA: TGTGCCAGCAGTTTCCAGGACAGGGGAACCTACGAGCAGTACTTC; CDR3 protein: CASSFQDRGTYEQYF
clone size: many; J gene: TRBJ2-2; D gene: TRBD2; V gene: TRBV3-1; CDR3 DNA: TGTGCCAGCAGCCTCGGGACTAGCCGGCCCGGGGAGCTGTTTTTT; CDR3 protein: CASSLGTSRPGELFF
clone size: many; J gene: TRBJ2-3; D gene: .; V gene: TRBV3-1; CDR3 DNA: TGTGCCAGCAACACCCCCGGGATTAGCACAGATACGCAGTATTTT; CDR3 protein: CASNTPGISTDTQYF
clone size: few; J gene: TRBJ1-1; D gene: .; V gene: TRBV4-1; CDR3 DNA: TGCGCCAGCAGCCAAGTTTTAGGGGGAAACACTGAAGCTTTCTTT; CDR3 protein: CASSQVLGGNTEAFF
clone size: .; J gene: TRBJ2-3; D gene: TRBD1; V gene: TRBV10-1; CDR3 DNA: TGCGCCAGCAGCGGACAGGGCACAGATACGCAGTATTTT; CDR3 protein: CASSGQGTDTQYF
clone size: many; J gene: TRBJ2-3; D gene: TRBD2; V gene: TRBV7-3; CDR3 DNA: TGTGCCAGCAGCTTAACGGGAGGGCCTGCAGATACGCAGTATTTT; CDR3 protein: CASSLTGGPADTQYF
clone size: many; J gene: TRBJ2-7; D gene: .; V gene: TRBV6-1; CDR3 DNA: TGTGCCAGCAGGCGTCGGGCCCTATACGAGCAGTACTTC; CDR3 protein: CASRRRALYEQYF
clone size: few; J gene: TRBJ2-3; D gene: .; V gene: TRBV6-2/TRBV6-3; CDR3 DNA: TGTGCCAGCAGTCAGATCGGGAGTCCCAGCGTAGATACGCAGTATTTT; CDR3 protein: CASSQIGSPSVDTQYF
clone size: many; J gene: TRBJ2-5; D gene: .; V gene: TRBV20-1; CDR3 DNA: TGCAGTGCTAGAGCCCTGGCCCAAGAGACCCAGTACTTC; CDR3 protein: CSARALAQETQYF
clone size: many; J gene: TRBJ1-2; D gene: .; V gene: TRBV6-1; CDR3 DNA: TGTGCCAGCAGTAGGGGGGCGACTAACTATGGCTACACCTTC; CDR3 protein: CASSRGATNYGYTF
clone size: many; J gene: TRBJ2-3; D gene: .; V gene: TRBV20-1; CDR3 DNA: TGCAGTGCTAGAGACCCGGGAGGCACAGATACGCAGTATTTT; CDR3 protein: CSARDPGGTDTQYF
clone size: .; J gene: TRBJ1-5; D gene: .; V gene: TRBV19; CDR3 DNA: TGTGCCAGTAGTATCCCGGGATATTACCCAAACAATCAGCCCCAGCATTTT; CDR3 protein: CASSIPGYYPNNQPQHF
clone size: many; J gene: TRBJ2-1; D gene: .; V gene: TRBV7-6; CDR3 DNA: TGTGCCAGCAGCTCGGGACAACACAATGAGCAGTTCTTC; CDR3 protein: CASSSGQHNEQFF
clone size: many; J gene: TRBJ2-5; D gene: TRBD1; V gene: TRBV19; CDR3 DNA: TGTGCCAGTAGGATGGACAGGGAAGAGACCCAGTACTTC; CDR3 protein: CASRMDREETQYF
clone size: many; J gene: TRBJ2-1; D gene: .; V gene: TRBV15; CDR3 DNA: TGTGCCACCTCCGTAAGGGGAGCCTCCTACAATGAGCAGTTCTTC; CDR3 protein: CATSVRGASYNEQFF
clone size: many; J gene: TRBJ2-2; D gene: TRBD2; V gene: TRBV27; CDR3 DNA: TGTGCCAGCAGTTTGGGACTAGCGGGAGGGCCGGGCACCGGGGAGCTGTTTTTT; CDR3 protein: CASSLGLAGGPGTGELFF
clone size: many; J gene: TRBJ2-1; D gene: .; V gene: TRBV12-3/TRBV12-4; CDR3 DNA: TGTGCCAGCAGTCCGGAACCGAGCTATGAGCAGTTCTTC; CDR3 protein: CASSPEPSYEQFF
clone size: few; J gene: TRBJ2-1; D gene: TRBD1; V gene: TRBV20-1; CDR3 DNA: TGCAGTGTTCTGGACAGGGTGTCCCGCAATGAGCAGTTCTTC; CDR3 protein: CSVLDRVSRNEQFF
clone size: .; J gene: TRBJ2-2; D gene: .; V gene: TRBV9; CDR3 DNA: TGTGCCAGCAGCGAGCCTATCGGACAGACTTCCACCGGGGAGCTGTTTTTT; CDR3 protein: CASSEPIGQTSTGELFF
clone size: .; J gene: TRBJ1-1; D gene: .; V gene: TRBV6-1; CDR3 DNA: TGTGCCACCTTGGGACTTCGGAACACTGAAGCTTTCTTT; CDR3 protein: CATLGLRNTEAFF
clone size: many; J gene: TRBJ1-6; D gene: .; V gene: TRBV10-3; CDR3 DNA: TGTGCCATCAGTGAGTCTGTGGAGTATTCACCCCTCCACTTT; CDR3 protein: CAISESVEYSPLHF
clone size: .; J gene: TRBJ1-2; D gene: .; V gene: TRBV19; CDR3 DNA: TGTGCCAGTAATGAGGGACACTCCTATGGCTACACCTTC; CDR3 protein: CASNEGHSYGYTF
clone size: few; J gene: TRBJ2-7; D gene: .; V gene: TRBV5-1; CDR3 DNA: TGCGCCAGCAGCTTGGAGGGCAGGGAAGGATTCTCCTACGAGCAGTACTTC; CDR3 protein: CASSLEGREGFSYEQYF
clone size: many; J gene: TRBJ2-2; D gene: .; V gene: TRBV2; CDR3 DNA: TGTGCCAGCAGTGAAGGGGGAATTGTCACCGGGGAGCTGTTTTTT; CDR3 protein: CASSEGGIVTGELFF
clone size: .; J gene: TRBJ2-3; D gene: TRBD2; V gene: TRBV5-4; CDR3 DNA: TGTGCCAGCAGCCGTTACGGGACTAGCGGGAGTGGAGTAGATACGCAGTATTTT; CDR3 protein: CASSRYGTSGSGVDTQYF
clone size: many; J gene: TRBJ1-1; D gene: .; V gene: TRBV18; CDR3 DNA: TGTGCCAGCTCACCCCAGAAGAACACTGAAGCTTTCTTT; CDR3 protein: CASSPQKNTEAFF
clone size: many; J gene: TRBJ2-1; D gene: TRBD2; V gene: TRBV5-1; CDR3 DNA: TGCGCCAGCAGCATAGCGGGAGGCTATGAGCAGTTCTTC; CDR3 protein: CASSIAGGYEQFF
clone size: few; J gene: TRBJ2-3; D gene: TRBD2; V gene: TRBV2; CDR3 DNA: TGTGCCAGCAGACTAGCGGGAGGCTCTAGCACAGATACGCAGTATTTT; CDR3 protein: CASRLAGGSSTDTQYF
clone size: .; J gene: TRBJ2-3; D gene: TRBD1; V gene: TRBV5-1; CDR3 DNA: TGCGCCAGCAGCTCCGGGACAGGTACAGATACGCAGTATTTT; CDR3 protein: CASSSGTGTDTQYF
clone size: few; J gene: TRBJ1-2; D gene: TRBD1; V gene: TRBV20-1; CDR3 DNA: TGCAGTGCTACCGGGGACAGCTATGGCTACACCTTC; CDR3 protein: CSATGDSYGYTF
clone size: .; J gene: TRBJ1-4; D gene: TRBD1; V gene: TRBV20-1; CDR3 DNA: TGCAGTGCTCTACAGGACAGGGGTTCTGAAAAACTGTTTTTT; CDR3 protein: CSALQDRGSEKLFF
clone size: many; J gene: TRBJ2-1; D gene: .; V gene: TRBV28; CDR3 DNA: TGTGCCAGCGGCCATGACAATGAGCAGTTCTTC; CDR3 protein: CASGHDNEQFF
clone size: .; J gene: TRBJ1-2; D gene: .; V gene: TRBV2; CDR3 DNA: TGTGCCAGCAGTGAATACAGTAGCCGCTACACCTTC; CDR3 protein: CASSEYSSRYTF
clone size: many; J gene: TRBJ2-1; D gene: TRBD1; V gene: TRBV12-3/TRBV12-4; CDR3 DNA: TGTGCCAGCAGAGGGACAGGCAACACATTCTACGAGCAGTTCTTC; CDR3 protein: CASRGTGNTFYEQFF
clone size: many; J gene: TRBJ1-5; D gene: .; V gene: TRBV20-1; CDR3 DNA: TGCAGTGCTGGCCAGGGGTGGCATCAGCCCCAGCATTTT; CDR3 protein: CSAGQGWHQPQHF
clone size: few; J gene: TRBJ2-7; D gene: TRBD1; V gene: TRBV9; CDR3 DNA: TGTGCCAGCAGCGCCCGGGACAGTTCCTACGAGCAGTACTTC; CDR3 protein: CASSARDSSYEQYF
clone size: .; J gene: TRBJ1-2; D gene: TRBD1; V gene: TRBV6-6; CDR3 DNA: TGTGCCAGCAGTTACTCGGACAGGGGATGGTATGGCTACACCTTC; CDR3 protein: CASSYSDRGWYGYTF
clone size: few; J gene: TRBJ2-3; D gene: .; V gene: TRBV20-1; CDR3 DNA: TGCAGTGCTAAAATCGGGGTTGGGACAGATACGCAGTATTTT; CDR3 protein: CSAKIGVGTDTQYF
clone size: many; J gene: TRBJ2-3; D gene: .; V gene: TRBV12-3/TRBV12-4; CDR3 DNA: TGTGCCAGCAGTTTCCCCCGGGCAGATGATACGCAGTATTTT; CDR3 protein: CASSFPRADDTQYF
clone size: many; J gene: TRBJ2-6; D gene: .; V gene: TRBV2; CDR3 DNA: TGTGCCATAGATCGGGGATACTCTGGGGCCAACGTCCTGACTTTC; CDR3 protein: CAIDRGYSGANVLTF
clone size: many; J gene: TRBJ2-5; D gene: TRBD2; V gene: TRBV12-3/TRBV12-4; CDR3 DNA: TGTGCCAGCAGCCTTGGACTAGCGGGAGGGGGGGGAGAGACCCAGTACTTC; CDR3 protein: CASSLGLAGGGGETQYF
clone size: .; J gene: TRBJ1-3; D gene: .; V gene: TRBV6-2/TRBV6-3; CDR3 DNA: TGTGCCAGCACCCCGGCAGGCTCGAACACCATATATTTT; CDR3 protein: CASTPAGSNTIYF
clone size: many; J gene: TRBJ2-1; D gene: TRBD2; V gene: TRBV12-3/TRBV12-4; CDR3 DNA: TGTGCCAGCACCCCTCCACGACTAGCGGACAATGAGCAGTTCTTC; CDR3 protein: CASTPPRLADNEQFF